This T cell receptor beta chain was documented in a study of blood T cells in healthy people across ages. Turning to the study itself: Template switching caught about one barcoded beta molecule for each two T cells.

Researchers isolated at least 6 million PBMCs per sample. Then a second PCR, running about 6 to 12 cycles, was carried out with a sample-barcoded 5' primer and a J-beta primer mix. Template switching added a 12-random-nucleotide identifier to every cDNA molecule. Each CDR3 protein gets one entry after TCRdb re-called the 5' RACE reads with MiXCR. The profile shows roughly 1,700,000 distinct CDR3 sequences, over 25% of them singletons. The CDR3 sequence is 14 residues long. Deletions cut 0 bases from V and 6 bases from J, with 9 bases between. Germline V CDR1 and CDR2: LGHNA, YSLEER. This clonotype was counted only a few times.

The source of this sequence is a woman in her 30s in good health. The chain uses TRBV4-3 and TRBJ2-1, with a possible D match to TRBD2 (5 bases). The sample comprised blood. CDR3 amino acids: CASSQDPRGNEQFF. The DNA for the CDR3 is TGCGCCAGCAGCCAAGATCCTCGGGGCAATGAGCAGTTCTTC.